The 11 T cell receptor beta chains listed next were all sequenced from one sample in a study of T cell clonality in common variable immunodeficiency (dated by TCRdb to 2014 to 2015). Library method: the immunoSEQ multiplex PCR assay. TCRdb obtained this table from immuneACCESS and retained in-frame rearrangements with V and J assigned. These tables miss some clones; where compared with another copy, unresolved V genes account for less than half of the shortfall, and the remainder is unexplained. This sample has tens of thousands of clones in the table, none counted a single time. The ten largest clones add up to about 0.8% of the sample. What was sequenced was peripheral blood mononuclear cells. The receptors come from a person aged 18 to 75 in good health.

Ten or more counts support this clone. The CDR3 bases that were read are TGTGCCAGCAGCTTATCTCTTCGGGGAAGCAATCAGCCC. It encodes CASSLSLRGSNQP. In full, the CDR3 is CASSLSLRGSNQPQHF. V gene TRBV7-8 combines with J gene TRBJ1-5, with unresolved D. The sequence runs out 3 residues before the end of the CDR3; the remainder is reconstructed from the germline J gene. This CDR3 spans 16 amino acids. Deletions cut 2 bases from V and 1 base from J, with 12 bases between. Germline loops: CDR1 SGHVS, CDR2 FQNEAQ.

This clone was seen at least ten times. Coverage ceases 3 residues before the CDR3 finishes, and the germline J gene fills in the end. The chain couples TRBV9 to TRBJ1-2; 11 bases match TRBD1. The CDR3 covers 16 residues. Unmatched junction bases numbered 5, after V lost 4 bases and J lost 0 bases. Germline V gives CDR1 SGDLS, CDR2 YYNGEE. CDR3 residues: CASSIGQGATNYGYTF. Partial CDR3 DNA: TGTGCCAGCAGCATAGGACAGGGGGCGACTAACTATGGC.

This clone was observed many times. From the germline J gene comes the end of the CDR3, since the read stops 3 residues before it. This chain links TRBV29-1 with TRBJ2-5; TRBD1 aligns across 7 bases. With 6 bases clipped from V and 4 bases from J, the junction kept 14 bases outside the gene matches. There are 15 residues in the CDR3. The germline V gene has CDR1 SQVTM and CDR2 ANQGSEA. The covered CDR3 bases are TGCAGCGTGGGCAGCCAAGGGGGACAGAGAGAGACC. Translation gives CSVGSQGGQRET. The whole CDR3 is CSVGSQGGQRETQYF.

In this sample, this clone turned up a few times. The read finishes 3 residues shy of the CDR3 end, and the germline J gene is used to complete it. The chain couples TRBV19 to TRBJ2-1, with 9 positions matching TRBD1. V trimming: 5 bases; J trimming: 0 bases; junction bases outside the gene matches: 5. Looked up from germline, CDR1 is LNHDA and CDR2 is SQIVND (reference sequence). The CDR3 sequence is 16 residues long. The CDR3 protein is CASSAPDRGSYNEQFF. Partial CDR3 DNA: TGTGCCAGTAGTGCCCCGGACAGGGGCTCCTACAATGAG.

This clone was picked up many times. The read falls 3 residues short of the CDR3 end, and the missing part is taken from the germline J gene. The rearrangement uses TRBV29-1 and TRBJ2-5; 8 positions match TRBD2. The CDR3 runs to 12 residues. Germline V gene data show CDR1 as SQVTM and CDR2 as ANQGSEA. The J segment lost 5 bases and the V segment lost 7 bases, leaving 6 bases of the junction unmatched. The CDR3 loop is CSADAGGETQYF. The DNA read from the CDR3 is TGCAGCGCTGACGCGGGAGGCGAGACC.

The sample holds many counts of this clone. The read comes to an end 3 residues before the CDR3 does, leaving the germline J gene to fill in the end. This sequence joins TRBV2 and TRBJ2-5, with TRBD2 matching over 11 bases. Germline CDR1 and CDR2: SNHLY and FYNNEI. The trim removed 6 bases at V and 5 bases at J, leaving 8 bases unmatched. CDR3 length: 15 amino acids. The chain's CDR3 is CASSPQTSGMETQYF. Partial CDR3 DNA: TGTGCCAGCAGCCCCCAGACTAGCGGGATGGAGACC.

In its sample, this clone was seen many times. The read terminates 3 residues before the CDR3 end, so the remaining end is supplied by the germline J gene. J is TRBJ2-2 and V is TRBV28; 9 bases agree with TRBD2. Germline values: CDR1 MDHEN, CDR2 SYDVKM. The ends lost 2 bases at V and 1 base at J; junction bases unmatched: 5. The length of the CDR3 is 17 residues. The part of the CDR3 DNA that was read is TGTGCCAGCAGTTTACTCGGCGGGAGGGTGAACACCGGGGAG. Its translation: CASSLLGGRVNTGE. The full CDR3 protein is CASSLLGGRVNTGELFF.

There are many counts of this clone. The read ends 3 residues shy of where the CDR3 ends; the end is completed using the germline J gene. This chain joins TRBV7-6 and TRBJ2-7; 8 nucleotides agree with TRBD1. Trimming took 5 bases from V and 2 from J; bases not matched to a gene: 11. The CDR3 is made up of 16 amino acids. Germline V CDR1 and CDR2: SGHVS, FNYEAQ. The CDR3: CASSQGAAAGAYEQYF. CDR3 DNA (partial): TGTGCCAGCAGCCAGGGGGCAGCGGCCGGGGCCTACGAG. Full variable domain (outside the CDR3, taken from reference TRBV7-6 and TRBJ2-7): GAGVSQSPRYKVTKRGQDVALRCDPISGHVSLYWYRQALGQGPEFLTYFNYEAQQDKSGLPNDRFSAERPEGSISTLTIQRTEQRDSAMYRCASSQGAAAGAYEQYFGPGTRLTVT.

This clone came up many times. Read data end 3 residues before the CDR3 end; the end is taken from the germline J gene. The chain employs TRBV6-2 or TRBV6-3 and TRBJ2-3; 9 bases match TRBD2. The J segment lost 2 bases and the V segment lost 5 bases, leaving 8 bases of the junction unmatched. The CDR3 consists of 16 residues. Looked up from germline, CDR1 is MNHEY and CDR2 is SVGEGT. CDR3 residues: CASSNRSGRTTDTQYF. Partial CDR3 DNA: TGTGCCAGCAGTAACCGCAGCGGGAGGACCACAGATACG.

This clone was seen ten or more times. Read data end 3 residues before the CDR3 end; the end is taken from the germline J gene. The chain uses TRBV6-2 or TRBV6-3 and TRBJ1-5; D ambiguous. CDR3 length equals 16 residues. The V end was cut by 2 bases, the J end by 9 bases, with 20 bases between. Germline assignment: CDR1 MNHEY and CDR2 SVGEGT. The sequenced CDR3 bases are TGTGCCAGCAGTTACGAGGCAGCCCCTGCGGGTCGGCCC. Protein: CASSYEAAPAGRP. The CDR3 reads in full as CASSYEAAPAGRPQHF.

This clone appeared many times. The sequenced fragment ends 3 residues before the CDR3 boundary, so the rest is inferred from the germline J gene. The chain joins TRBV13 to TRBJ2-7; D perhaps matches TRBD1 (5 bases). With 4 bases removed from V and 5 bases from J, the gap between germline ends came to 21 bases. CDR3 size: 16 residues. From germline, CDR1 is PRHDT and CDR2 FYEKMQ (reference sequence). The DNA read from the CDR3 is TGTGCCAGCAGCTCAAGCCAGGGTTCGGGCAACGACGAG. Translated, it gives CASSSSQGSGNDE. The CDR3, in full, reads CASSSSQGSGNDEQYF.